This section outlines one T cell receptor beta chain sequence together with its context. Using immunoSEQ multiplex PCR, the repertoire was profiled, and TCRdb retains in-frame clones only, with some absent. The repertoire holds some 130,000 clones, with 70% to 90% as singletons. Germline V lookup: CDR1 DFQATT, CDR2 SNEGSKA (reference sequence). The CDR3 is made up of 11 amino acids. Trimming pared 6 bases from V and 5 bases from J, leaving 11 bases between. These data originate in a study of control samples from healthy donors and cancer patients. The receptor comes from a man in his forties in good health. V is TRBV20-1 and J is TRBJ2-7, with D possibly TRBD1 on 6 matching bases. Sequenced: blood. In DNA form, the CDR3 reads TGCAGTGCGAGGGACATTCACGAGCAGTACTTC. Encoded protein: CSARDIHEQYF.